Below, one TCR beta chain is given with its context. Its antigen is still unknown. TCRdb called the RT-PCR reads again in MiXCR, with one record for every CDR3 protein. This table holds about 540,000 distinct CDR3 sequences, 20% to 25% found once. CDR1 is SGHVS, CDR2 FNYEAQ, per germline. The CDR3 totals 14 residues. With 4 bases clipped from V and 5 bases from J, the junction kept 7 bases outside the gene matches. This sample is part of a study of response to subunit inactivated influenza vaccine. Findings and limits, study-wide: Each seasonal influenza vaccination, the authors suggested, recruits few new T cells.

These data also formed part of another study, on T cells expressing NK-cell markers. That paper notes: Beta-chain TCR cDNA was generated via 5'RACE template switching with UMIs. Repertoires of TCR beta were obtained from T cells sorted as CD3+CD56+NKG2C+, CD3+CD56+NKG2C- and CD3+CD56-NKG2C+. Seven of the eight sequenced donors were classified as HCMV-seropositive, and one was classified as seronegative. HCMV specificity of the expanded NKG2C+ T cell clones was not established.

The sample was CD4+ T cells sorted from PBMCs, taken 11 to 12 days after vaccination. The clonotype was recovered from a man aged 50 to 60 who received an inactivated influenza vaccine. This chain joins TRBV7-6 and TRBJ2-7; TRBD1 agrees at 8 bases. The CDR3 DNA reads TGTGCCAGCAGCTATGGACAGGGAGGACACGAGCAGTACTTC. Amino acids: CASSYGQGGHEQYF.